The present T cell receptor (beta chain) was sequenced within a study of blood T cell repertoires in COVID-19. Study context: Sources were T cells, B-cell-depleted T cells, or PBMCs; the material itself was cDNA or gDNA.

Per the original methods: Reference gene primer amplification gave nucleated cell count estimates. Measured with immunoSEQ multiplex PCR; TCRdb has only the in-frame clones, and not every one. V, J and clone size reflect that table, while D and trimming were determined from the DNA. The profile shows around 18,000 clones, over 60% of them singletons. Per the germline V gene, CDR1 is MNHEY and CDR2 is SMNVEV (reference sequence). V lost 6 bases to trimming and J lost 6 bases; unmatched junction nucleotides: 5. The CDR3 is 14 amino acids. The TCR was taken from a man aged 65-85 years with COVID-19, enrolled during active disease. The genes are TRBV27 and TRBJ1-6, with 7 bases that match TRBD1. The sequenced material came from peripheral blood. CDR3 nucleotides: TGTGCCAGCAGGAGGGGACAGTTTAATTCACCCCTCCACTTT. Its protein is CASRRGQFNSPLHF.